This TCR beta chain was recovered during a study of T cells in Graves' hyperthyroidism and ophthalmopathy. Study outcomes and limitations: Before onset, ophthalmopathy was predicted by the model a median 6.5 months earlier.

The table lists this clonotype with many counts. Its antigen is undetermined. RNA transcripts yielded amplified TCR beta CDR3 regions. First-round RT-PCR targeting the TCR CDR3 was performed with the HTBI primer set. TCRdb used MiXCR to reprocess the multiplex PCR reads, holding one entry per CDR3 protein. The profile shows under 650,000 distinct CDR3 sequences, around 15% of them singletons. Sequencing was carried out using blood. This sequence was found in a woman aged 25-40 years with Graves' hyperthyroidism.

CDR3: CASSLSGRRIDTQYF. CDR3 coding DNA: TGTGCCAGCTCGCTTAGCGGGAGGAGGATAGATACGCAGTATTTT. This chain connects TRBV28 to TRBJ2-3; 10 bases fit TRBD2. The CDR3 has 15 amino acids. CDR1 and CDR2 from the germline V gene are MDHEN and SYDVKM. The trim removed 8 bases at V and 5 bases at J, leaving 10 bases unmatched.